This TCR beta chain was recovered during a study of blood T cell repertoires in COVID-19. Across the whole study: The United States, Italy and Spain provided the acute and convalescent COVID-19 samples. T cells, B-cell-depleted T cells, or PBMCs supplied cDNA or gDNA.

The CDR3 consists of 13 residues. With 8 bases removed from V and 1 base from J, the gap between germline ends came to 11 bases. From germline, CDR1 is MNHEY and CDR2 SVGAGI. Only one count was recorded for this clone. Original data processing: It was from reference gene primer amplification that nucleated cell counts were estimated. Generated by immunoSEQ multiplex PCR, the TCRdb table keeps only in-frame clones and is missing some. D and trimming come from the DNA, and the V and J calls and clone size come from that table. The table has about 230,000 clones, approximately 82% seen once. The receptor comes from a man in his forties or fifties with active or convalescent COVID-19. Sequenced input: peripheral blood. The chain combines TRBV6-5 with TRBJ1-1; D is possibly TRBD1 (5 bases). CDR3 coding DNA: TGTGCCAGCGGCCGGGGGAAGAACACTGAAGCTTTCTTT. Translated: CASGRGKNTEAFF.